This TCR beta chain came from a study of cytomegalovirus exposure and HLA in healthy donors. The CDR3 extends over 16 amino acids. The V segment lost 2 bases and the J segment 1 base; nucleotides outside the gene matches: 7. Germline lookup yields CDR1 SGHRS and CDR2 YFSETQ. The PCR contained 60 Vbeta and 13 Jbeta primers. In the original processing: Later work found around 80 million unique TCR beta chains, with roughly 11 million shared. This table comes from immunoSEQ multiplex PCR, and its TCRdb copy is limited to in-frame clones, with some not included. The DNA was the basis for D and trimming; V, J and clone size are from that table. The table for this sample gives 150,000 to 200,000 clones.

The V gene is TRBV5-1, the J gene TRBJ1-1, with 8 bases fitting TRBD1. Sequencing input: PBMCs. The TCR originated in a man aged 30 to 45 in good health and CMV-seronegative. The CDR3 DNA reads TGCGCCAGCAGCTTCTCCTCCGGACAGGGGAACACTGAAGCTTTCTTT. Protein: CASSFSSGQGNTEAFF.